A single T cell receptor (beta chain) is shown here with its context. The source of the sample is a study of monozygotic twins with inflammatory bowel disease. TCRdb reprocessed the 5' RACE reads and reports one entry per CDR3 protein, with no DNA. The table lists 85,000 to 110,000 distinct CDR3 sequences. The CDR3 is made up of 15 amino acids. Germline V lookup: CDR1 WSHSY, CDR2 SAAADI. The sequence was collected from a human donor with ulcerative colitis or Crohn's disease, or a healthy co-twin of an affected twin (not recorded which). V is TRBV10-2 and J is TRBJ1-2. Sequencing input: blood. CDR3 sequence: CASSEHSLANYGYTF.